Below, 17 T cell receptor beta chains from the same sample are listed, as sequenced in a study of CD8 T cells in Susac syndrome. It was with random hexamers that roughly 0.45 to 1 ug RNA was reverse transcribed. TCRdb fed the immunoSEQ multiplex PCR reads into MiXCR, producing one record per CDR3 protein. The table shows about 140,000 distinct CDR3 sequences, with 95% occurring only once. Sequenced material: CD8+ T cells from PBMCs. The receptors shown here come from a human donor with Susac syndrome.

This clonotype was seen just once. This chain's CDR3 is CASSLGELWFF. The CDR3 DNA reads as TGTGCCAGCAGCTTGGGGGAACTATGGTTCTTC. The chain carries TRBV5-6 and TRBJ2-1; no clear D gene. The CDR3 has 11 amino acids. Trimming shortened V by 0 bases and J by 15 bases, and 10 bases separated the two germline ends. Germline CDR1 reads SGHDT; CDR2 reads YYEEEE.

The chain joins TRBV19 to TRBJ1-2; D call uncertain. Germline V lookup: CDR1 LNHDA, CDR2 SQIVND (reference sequence). The V gene lost 6 bases and the J gene lost 6 bases, with 11 bases spanning the gap. There are 12 residues in the CDR3. In DNA form, the CDR3 reads TGTGCCAGTAGGCCCGGGTTCGATGGCTACACCTTC. Translation: CASRPGFDGYTF.

This clonotype was found once. This chain connects TRBV27 to TRBJ2-7, with D hard to call. CDR1 is MNHEY, CDR2 SMNVEV, per germline (reference sequence). V was trimmed by 8 bases and J by 7 bases, leaving 12 bases between them. The CDR3 totals 11 residues. The chain's CDR3 is CASRLGPEQYF. In DNA, the CDR3 is TGTGCCAGCCGCCTGGGCCCGGAGCAGTACTTC.

The count of this clonotype is one. This rearrangement joins TRBV4-1 to TRBJ1-4, with a possible D match to TRBD1 (6 bases). Deletions cut 3 bases from V and 8 bases from J, with 13 bases between. The CDR3 contains 14 residues. The germline CDR1 and CDR2 sequences are MGHRA and YSYEKL. The CDR3 is CASSQKPGQEKLFF. The CDR3, as DNA: TGCGCCAGCAGCCAGAAGCCTGGACAGGAAAAACTGTTTTTT.

The chain is built from TRBV28 and TRBJ2-7; the D gene is possibly TRBD1 (6 bases). CDR3 size: 13 residues. V dropped 3 bases and J dropped 3 bases, with 9 bases sitting between them. Germline V gives CDR1 MDHEN, CDR2 SYDVKM. CDR3 residues: CASSLPGVYEQYF. The CDR3 region has the DNA TGTGCCAGCAGTTTGCCAGGGGTCTACGAGCAGTACTTC.

The CDR3 nucleotides read TGTGCCAGCAGCGTTAGTCGGCTAGGTGGCCCCGAGCAGTACTTC. It encodes CASSVSRLGGPEQYF. The chain is built from TRBV5-4 and TRBJ2-7; D gene uncertain. Trimming took off 4 bases at V and 6 bases at J, with 20 bases between the two ends. CDR1 and CDR2 (germline): SGHNT, YYREEE (reference sequence). CDR3 length: 15 amino acids.

This clonotype was observed a few times. This chain uses TRBV6-5 with TRBJ1-1; TRBD1 matches at 7 bases. The germline CDR1 and CDR2 sequences are MNHEY and SVGAGI. This CDR3 is built from 14 residues. The V and J ends lost 4 bases and 0 bases, in that order; junction bases with no gene match: 2. The CDR3, as DNA: TGTGCCAGCAGTTTGGGACAGATGAACACTGAAGCTTTCTTT. This translates into CASSLGQMNTEAFF.

The rearrangement uses TRBV30 and TRBJ2-2; no clear D. CDR1 GTSNPN and CDR2 SVGIG come from the germline V gene (reference sequence). This CDR3 has 12 residues. Deletions cut 4 bases from V and 1 base from J, with 4 bases between. The CDR3, as DNA: TGTGCCTGGATAGTGAACACCGGGGAGCTGTTTTTT. The encoded protein is CAWIVNTGELFF.

This chain links TRBV5-1 with TRBJ2-7; 7 bases match TRBD1. V was pared by 3 bases and J by 2 bases, with 2 bases of the junction left unmatched. Germline CDR1 and CDR2: SGHRS and YFSETQ. This CDR3 contains 13 residues. The CDR3 DNA sequence: TGCGCCAGCAGCTGGGACAGCCCCTACGAGCAGTACTTC. Its protein product is CASSWDSPYEQYF.

The gene calls are TRBV4-1 and TRBJ1-4; D is possibly TRBD1 (6 bases). Trimming left V 3 bases short and J 11 bases short, with 10 bases between. Germline loops: CDR1 MGHRA, CDR2 YSYEKL. The CDR3 is 12 residues long. CDR3 nucleotide sequence: TGCGCCAGCAGCCAGGGGGCGGGGAAACTGTTTTTT. Its protein product is CASSQGAGKLFF.

The rearrangement links TRBV20-1 to TRBJ2-5, with D perhaps matching TRBD1 (6 bases). Trimming removed 8 bases from V and 5 bases from J, with 15 bases in between. Germline CDR1 DFQATT, CDR2 SNEGSKA (reference sequence). The CDR3 loop spans 12 amino acids. The chain's CDR3 is CSRGGLGETQYF. The CDR3 region has the DNA TGCAGTAGAGGGGGTCTGGGGGAGACCCAGTACTTC.

The chain employs TRBV29-1 and TRBJ2-3; no clear D gene. Per germline, CDR1 SQVTM and CDR2 ANQGSEA. Trimming took 4 bases from V and 4 from J, leaving 6 bases between them. The CDR3 totals 11 residues. The CDR3 nucleotides are TGCAGCGTTGTGCACCCAGATACGCAGTATTTT. Protein product: CSVVHPDTQYF.

The chain combines TRBV25-1 with TRBJ1-3; 11 bases match TRBD1. J gave up 0 bases and V 1 base, and 11 bases lay outside the gene matches. The CDR3 runs 20 residues. Germline CDR1 is MGHDK and CDR2 is SYGVNS. In nucleotides, the CDR3 is TGTGCCAGCAGTGAATTTTTTAGGGGGACAGGGGGTCGCTCTGGAAACACCATATATTTT. Translated: CASSEFFRGTGGRSGNTIYF.

In its sample, this clonotype was seen once. The chain employs TRBV4-1 and TRBJ2-7; D is possibly TRBD2 (6 bases). V lost 0 bases and J 2 bases, leaving 17 bases between the germline ends. Germline loops: CDR1 MGHRA, CDR2 YSYEKL. This CDR3 contains 17 residues. The CDR3 spells CASSQDRDSGGTYEQYF. The DNA for the CDR3 is TGCGCCAGCAGCCAAGATCGAGATTCCGGGGGAACCTACGAGCAGTACTTC.

This clonotype was observed a single time. The rearrangement joins TRBV5-8 to TRBJ1-5; tentative D call: TRBD1 (6 bases). Germline lookup yields CDR1 SGHTS and CDR2 YDEGEE. Trimming took off 4 bases at V and 11 bases at J, with 25 bases between the two ends. CDR3 length: 16 amino acids. The CDR3: CASSIDPGHEQSAQHF. CDR3 sequence (DNA): TGTGCCAGCAGCATAGATCCGGGACACGAACAATCAGCCCAGCATTTT.

J is TRBJ2-3 and V is TRBV12-3 or TRBV12-4; 15 positions match TRBD2. V gave up 4 bases and J gave up 4 bases; unmatched junction bases: 3. The CDR3 contains 16 residues. CDR3 nucleotide sequence: TGTGCCAGCAGTTGGACTAGCGGGAGGGGCGCAGATACGCAGTATTTT. It encodes CASSWTSGRGADTQYF.

The V call is TRBV4-2, the J call TRBJ2-1; D remains unclear. The V gene's germline CDR1 is LGHNA and CDR2 YNFKEQ. This CDR3 region has 16 residues. V lost 6 bases to trimming and J lost 2 bases, with 17 bases between them. This CDR3 reads CASSPKILTAYNEQFF. The CDR3 region has the DNA TGTGCCAGCAGTCCCAAGATTCTGACCGCCTACAATGAGCAGTTCTTC.